This record covers a single T cell receptor (beta chain). What it binds is unknown. Measured with immunoSEQ multiplex PCR; TCRdb has only the in-frame clones, and not every one. Of 400,000 to 500,000 clones listed, 70% to 90% are singletons. The data were obtained in a study of Ad26.COV2.S vaccination and SARS-CoV-2 variants. Overall study context: The authors gave Ad26.COV2.S intramuscularly, either once or twice 56 days apart.

V lost 2 bases and J 4 bases, leaving 8 bases between the germline ends. Germline lookup yields CDR1 SGHTA and CDR2 FQGNSA. The CDR3 covers 13 residues. The sample's treatment: some 20 received Ad26.COV2.S at low or high dose, single or two shots; roughly five received placebo; per-sample allocation not given. Sampling was done on day 63 after the first vaccine or placebo injection. An adult aged 18-55 years in Boston served as the donor. Overall study findings and caveats: Among vaccine recipients, spike-specific TCR breadth exceeded that of placebo recipients.

Sequences were derived from peripheral blood, sampled in a trial of Ad26.COV2.S vaccine versus placebo. This clonotype was obtained from a person aged 18-60 years who received the Ad26.COV2.S COVID-19 vaccine or a placebo. This sequence joins TRBV7-2 and TRBJ1-1; D may be TRBD1 (5 bases). The DNA for the CDR3 is TGTGCCAGCAGCTTAAGTGGGGGCACTGAAGCTTTCTTT. It specifies CASSLSGGTEAFF.